The T cell receptor (beta chain) described here comes from a study of memory CD4+ T cells and cytomegalovirus serostatus. Study observations and caveats: Suggested: most of the CMV-linked TCR signature lies in CD4+ memory cells.

This clone was detected a few times. Its antigen remains unidentified. The CDR3 covers 18 residues. CDR1 SNHLY and CDR2 FYNNEI come from the germline V gene. After removal of 6 bases from V and 1 base from J, the junction contained 13 bases not matched to a gene. The sort gate was single viable CD3+CD4+CD8-CD45RO+ cells for memory CD4+ T cells. CMV serostatus came from serum IgG against pp150, pp28, p38, p52. Original processing methods: After removing out-of-frame reads, around 2,100,000 distinct TCRbeta sequences remained. Here immunoSEQ multiplex PCR was the method, and the copy in TCRdb shows in-frame clones only, minus some. The V and J calls and clone size are taken from that table; D and trimming were inferred from the DNA. The data contain approximately 42,000 clones, about four fifths of them singletons.

This clonotype originated in an adult in good health and CMV-seronegative. This sequence joins TRBV2 and TRBJ2-1; TRBD2 matches 9 bases. Sequenced: memory CD4+ T cells from blood. Here the CDR3 DNA reads TGTGCCAGCAGCCAAGCGGGGGGCCTAGCGGGGTCCTACAATGAGCAGTTCTTC. Its protein product is CASSQAGGLAGSYNEQFF.